This T cell receptor (beta chain) was found in a study of OX40 agonist ivuxolimab in advanced cancers. Findings of the study overall: The CD4+ and CD8+ T cells in the blood had expanded clonally by week 6 at 0.1 to 3.0 mg/kg.

Germline CDR1 reads SEHNR; CDR2 reads FQNEAQ (reference sequence). With 3 bases removed from V and 0 bases from J, the gap between germline ends came to 12 bases. The CDR3 consists of 16 residues. Using immunoSEQ multiplex PCR, the repertoire was profiled, and TCRdb retains in-frame clones only, with some absent. The top ten hold about 0.75% of the sample, which has over 50,000 clones, about 83% seen once. In regard to this clone: Its antigen is still unknown.

The receptor was derived from an adult with an advanced solid tumor such as melanoma, head and neck, liver or kidney cancer. The chain is built from TRBV7-9 and TRBJ1-5, with unresolved D. Sequencing was performed on CD4+ or CD8+ T cells sorted from blood, taken in a trial of the OX40 agonist ivuxolimab. CDR3: CASSFGVSDSNQPQHF. CDR3 in DNA: TGTGCCAGCAGCTTTGGGGTATCGGATAGCAATCAGCCCCAGCATTTT.